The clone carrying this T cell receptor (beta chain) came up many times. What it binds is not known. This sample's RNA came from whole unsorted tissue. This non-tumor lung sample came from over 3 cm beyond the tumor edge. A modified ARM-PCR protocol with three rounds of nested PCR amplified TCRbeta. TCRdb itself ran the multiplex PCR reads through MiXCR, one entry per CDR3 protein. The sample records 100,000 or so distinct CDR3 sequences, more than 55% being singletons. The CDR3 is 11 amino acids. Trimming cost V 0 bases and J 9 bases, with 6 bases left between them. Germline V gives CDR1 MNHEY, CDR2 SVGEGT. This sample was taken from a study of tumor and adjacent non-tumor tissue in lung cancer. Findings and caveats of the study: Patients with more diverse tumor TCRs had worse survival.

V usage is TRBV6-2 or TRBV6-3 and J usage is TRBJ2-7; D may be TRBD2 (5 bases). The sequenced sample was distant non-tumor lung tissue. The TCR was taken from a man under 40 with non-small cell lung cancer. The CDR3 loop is CASSYSAGQYF. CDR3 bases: TGTGCCAGCAGTTACTCGGCGGGGCAGTACTTC.